This TCR beta chain derives from a study of cytomegalovirus exposure and HLA in healthy donors. The protocol was immunoSEQ multiplex PCR, while the TCRdb copy is restricted to in-frame clones and leaves out a portion. This sample carries 150,000 to 200,000 clones, 75% to 90% of them seen once, and the ten largest clones take 2% to 2.5%. Overall study results and limits: Within the approximately 110 validation repertoires, first-cohort TCR clusters tended to co-occur, according to a later analysis. The study listed about 150 cytomegalovirus-associated TCR beta chains.

For this clone: What it binds is unknown.

Sequences were obtained from PBMCs. The clonotype comes from a woman younger than 30 in good health and CMV-seronegative.

CDR3 in amino acids: CASSVSGTSTDTQYF. The CDR3 DNA follows: TGTGCCAGCAGCGTTAGCGGGACTAGCACAGATACGCAGTATTTT. The rearrangement uses TRBV9 and TRBJ2-3, with 8 bases matching TRBD2. The germline V gene encodes CDR1 SGDLS and CDR2 YYNGEE. V lost 2 bases to trimming and J lost 0 bases; unmatched junction nucleotides: 2. CDR3 length: 15 residues.